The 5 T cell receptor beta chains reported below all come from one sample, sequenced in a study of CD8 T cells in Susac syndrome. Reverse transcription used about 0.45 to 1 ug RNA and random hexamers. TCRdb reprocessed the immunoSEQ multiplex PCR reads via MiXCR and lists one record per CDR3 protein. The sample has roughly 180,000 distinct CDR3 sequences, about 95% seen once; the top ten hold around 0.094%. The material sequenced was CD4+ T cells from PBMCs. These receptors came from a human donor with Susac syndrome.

CDR3 sequence: CASSLGTSGVDEQFF. DNA of the CDR3: TGCGCCAGCAGCTTGGGGACTAGCGGGGTTGATGAGCAGTTCTTC. The chain has TRBV5-1 and TRBJ2-1; TRBD2 matches 12 bases. The CDR3 has 15 residues. From germline, CDR1 is SGHRS and CDR2 YFSETQ. V trimming: 0 bases; J trimming: 8 bases; junction bases outside the gene matches: 3.

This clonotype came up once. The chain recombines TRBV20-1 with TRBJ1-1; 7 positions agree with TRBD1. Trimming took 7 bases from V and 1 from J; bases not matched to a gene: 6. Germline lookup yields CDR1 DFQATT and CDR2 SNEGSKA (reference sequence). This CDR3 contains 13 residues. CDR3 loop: CSEKGAWNTEAFF. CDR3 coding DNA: TGCAGTGAAAAGGGGGCGTGGAACACTGAAGCTTTCTTT.

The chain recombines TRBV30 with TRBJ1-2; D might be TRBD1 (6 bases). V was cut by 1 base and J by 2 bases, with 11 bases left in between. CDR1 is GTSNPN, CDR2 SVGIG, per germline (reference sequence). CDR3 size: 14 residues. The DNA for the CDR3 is TGTGCCTGGAGTGGTTACAGGGTAAACTATGGCTACACCTTC. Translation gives CAWSGYRVNYGYTF.

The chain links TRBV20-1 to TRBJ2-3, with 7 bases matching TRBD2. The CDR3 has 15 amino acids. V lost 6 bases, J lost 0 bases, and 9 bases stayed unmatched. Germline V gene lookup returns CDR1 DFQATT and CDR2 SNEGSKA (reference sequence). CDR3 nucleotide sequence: TGCAGTGCCCACCCGGCACTAGCGAGCACAGATACGCAGTATTTT. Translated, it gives CSAHPALASTDTQYF.

The CDR3 loop is CASSKEGPRREKLFF. CDR3 in DNA: TGTGCCAGCAGCAAGGAAGGCCCAAGGAGGGAAAAACTGTTTTTT. The rearrangement uses TRBV4-2 and TRBJ1-4; D is unresolved. This CDR3 is built from 15 residues. With 5 bases removed from V and 8 bases from J, the gap between germline ends came to 18 bases. Germline-derived CDR1 and CDR2 are LGHNA and YNFKEQ.